The 16 T cell receptor beta chains reported below all come from one sample, sequenced in a study of shared clonotypes between healthy human individuals. Repertoires were generated with immunoSEQ multiplex PCR, while TCRdb's copy carries only in-frame clones and drops some. The table lists over 300,000 clones, around 90% of them singletons. The specimen sequenced was memory CD8+ T cells sorted from blood. Subset: CD45RO+ cells pooled with CCR7-negative TemRA cells. The receptor source for this set is a man between 18 and 29 years old in good health.

The V and J genes are TRBV4-1 and TRBJ2-7, with 7 bases that match TRBD1. This CDR3 has 13 residues. Trimming removed 1 base from V and 7 bases from J; junction bases left unmatched: 4. CDR1 is MGHRA, CDR2 YSYEKL, per germline. CDR3 loop: CASSQVTGREQYF. CDR3 in DNA: TGCGCCAGCAGCCAAGTGACAGGGCGGGAGCAGTACTTC.

CDR3 sequence (DNA): TGTGCCAGCAGGCGAGGTTTAGTCGGGACCCACGAGACAGATACGCAGTATTTT. It translates to CASRRGLVGTHETDTQYF. The V and J genes are TRBV2 and TRBJ2-3, with D perhaps being TRBD1 or TRBD2 (5 bases each). This CDR3 has 18 amino acids. The germline gives CDR1 SNHLY, CDR2 FYNNEI. The germline V and J ends were trimmed by 6 bases and 3 bases, with 25 bases remaining between them. Full variable domain (remainder filled in from reference TRBV2 and TRBJ2-3): EPEVTQTPSHQVTQMGQEVILRCVPISNHLYFYWYRQILGQKVEFLVSFYNNEISEKSEIFDDQFSVERPDGSNFTLKIRSTKLEDSAMYFCASRRGLVGTHETDTQYFGPGTRLTVL.

The V call is TRBV5-6, the J call TRBJ2-5, with D possibly being TRBD1 (6 bases). The DNA end lines up better with TRBJ2-7; the J call may be wrong. The CDR3 totals 12 residues. From germline, CDR1 is SGHDT and CDR2 YYEEEE. The CDR3 DNA sequence: TGTGCCAGCAGCTTACAGGGCTACGAGCAGTACTTC. The encoded protein is CASSLQGYEQYF.

CDR3 nucleotides: TGTGCCAGCAGTTCCTCTAGCGGGGAGCGAGTTCAAGAGCAGTTCTTC. Its protein product is CASSSSSGERVQEQFF. The chain links TRBV27 to TRBJ2-1; the match to TRBD2 covers 9 bases. The ends lost 4 bases at V and 10 bases at J; junction bases unmatched: 14. The CDR3 sequence is 16 residues long. CDR1 MNHEY and CDR2 SMNVEV come from the germline V gene (reference sequence).

With respect to this clone: A single base separates this from a much larger clone, so it may be a read error. This chain connects TRBV5-1 to TRBJ2-7; D is ambiguous. The CDR3 sequence is 12 residues long. The ends were cut back, 2 bases at V and 2 bases at J, with 5 bases in the middle. Germline V gene lookup returns CDR1 SGHRS and CDR2 YFSETQ. The CDR3 loop is CASSLDTYEQYF. CDR3 sequence (DNA): TGCGCCAGCAGCTTAGACACCTACGAGCAGTACTTC.

The chain has TRBV4-3 and TRBJ1-5; 7 bases are shared with TRBD1. V lost 0 bases to trimming and J lost 7 bases; unmatched junction nucleotides: 12. The CDR3 covers 17 residues. The germline CDR1 and CDR2 sequences are LGHNA and YSLEER. The DNA of the CDR3 is TGCGCCAGCAGCCAAGAACCTTACCCGACAGGGAACCAGCCCCAGCATTTT. It yields the protein CASSQEPYPTGNQPQHF.

V and J are TRBV27 and TRBJ2-5; a weak D match, TRBD2 (5 bases). Germline assignment: CDR1 MNHEY and CDR2 SMNVEV (reference sequence). This CDR3 contains 13 residues. Trimming removed 3 bases from V and 3 bases from J, with 8 bases in between. The CDR3 spells CASSFVGEETQYF. The CDR3, as DNA: TGTGCCAGCAGTTTTGTGGGAGAAGAGACCCAGTACTTC.

The V and J genes are TRBV28 and TRBJ2-4, with D possibly being TRBD1 or TRBD2 (6 bases each). There are 17 residues in the CDR3. In germline, CDR1 is MDHEN, CDR2 SYDVKM. V was trimmed by 3 bases and J by 0 bases, leaving 15 bases between them. CDR3: CASSLEGQGLAKNIQYF. Here the CDR3 DNA reads TGTGCCAGCAGTTTGGAGGGGCAGGGGCTAGCCAAAAACATTCAGTACTTC. Based on the CDR3 plus reference TRBV28 and TRBJ2-4, the full variable domain is DVKVTQSSRYLVKRTGEKVFLECVQDMDHENMFWYRQDPGLGLRLIYFSYDVKMKEKGDIPEGYSVSREKKERFSLILESASTNQTSMYLCASSLEGQGLAKNIQYFGAGTRLSVL.

This sequence joins TRBV7-2 and TRBJ1-2; tentatively, D is TRBD1 (5 bases). CDR1 SGHTA and CDR2 FQGNSA come from the germline V gene. This CDR3 contains 15 residues. V was trimmed by 3 bases and J by 6 bases, leaving 17 bases between them. The CDR3 loop reads CASSFLGPGRDGYTF. The CDR3 DNA follows: TGTGCCAGCAGCTTCCTGGGACCGGGACGGGATGGCTACACCTTC.

The chain is built from TRBV10-2 and TRBJ2-7; tentatively, D is TRBD2 (5 bases). The V gene lost 6 bases and the J gene lost 0 bases, with 12 bases spanning the gap. Germline V gene sequence: CDR1 WSHSY, CDR2 SAAADI. The CDR3 runs 14 residues. The CDR3 coding sequence is TGCGCCAGCAGCCAACTAGGCCTCTCCTACGAGCAGTACTTC. This gives the protein CASSQLGLSYEQYF.

This clone was picked up one time. With only one base between it and a far larger clone, this is likely a read error. This chain links TRBV7-9 with TRBJ2-7, with D perhaps TRBD1 or TRBD2 (5 bases each). V was shortened by 1 base and J by 2 bases, with 12 bases between the two germline ends. Germline CDR1 is SEHNR and CDR2 is FQNEAQ (reference sequence). The CDR3 has 15 residues. The CDR3 nucleotides read TGTGCCAGCAGCTTAGATCCAGGGACGGCCTACGAGCAGTACTTC. It codes for CASSLDPGTAYEQYF.

The rearrangement uses TRBV6-5 and TRBJ2-2; weak D call: TRBD2 (5 bases). V was cut by 0 bases and J by 2 bases, with 10 bases left in between. The CDR3 is 16 amino acids. Germline V CDR1 and CDR2: MNHEY, SVGAGI. The CDR3 spells CASSYSSEGNTGELFF. The CDR3 DNA reads as TGTGCCAGCAGTTACTCTTCCGAGGGCAACACCGGGGAGCTGTTTTTT.

The J gene is TRBJ2-4, the V gene TRBV7-9; D unclear. Trimming pared 0 bases from V and 0 bases from J, leaving 9 bases between. Germline V lookup: CDR1 SEHNR, CDR2 FQNEAQ (reference sequence). The CDR3 totals 16 residues. CDR3 sequence: CASSLAGYIAKNIQYF. The CDR3 bases are TGTGCCAGCAGCTTAGCCGGCTACATAGCCAAAAACATTCAGTACTTC.

V is TRBV7-9 and J is TRBJ1-4, with TRBD1 as a possible D gene (6 bases). Germline V gene sequence: CDR1 SEHNR, CDR2 FQNEAQ (reference sequence). This CDR3 spans 16 amino acids. Trimming stripped 0 bases from V and 6 bases from J, with 14 bases between. CDR3 loop: CASSLAEQGWHEKLFF. In DNA, the CDR3 is TGTGCCAGCAGCTTAGCAGAACAGGGATGGCATGAAAAACTGTTTTTT.

The V and J genes are TRBV10-3 and TRBJ2-2; D is possibly TRBD1 (5 bases). The CDR3 is 13 amino acids. Between the trimmed V and J ends, which lost 9 bases and 3 bases, there was a span of 11 bases. Germline CDR1 is ENHRY and CDR2 is SYGVKD. The chain's CDR3 is CAIETEDTGELFF. The CDR3, as DNA: TGTGCCATTGAGACAGAGGACACCGGGGAGCTGTTTTTT.

The chain uses TRBV30 and TRBJ2-7; maybe TRBD2 (6 bases). Trimming shortened V by 0 bases and J by 4 bases, and 16 bases separated the two germline ends. The CDR3 spans 15 residues. The germline gives CDR1 GTSNPN, CDR2 SVGIG (reference sequence). The CDR3 sequence: CAWSVDAGLGYEQYF. CDR3 coding DNA: TGTGCCTGGAGTGTTGATGCGGGGCTTGGGTACGAGCAGTACTTC.